Sequencing of this TCR beta chain was carried out in a study of follicular helper T cells after annual influenza vaccination. Study-level background: For some subjects, blood spans the 2013-2014, 2014-2015 and 2015-2016 annual vaccinations.

Regarding the study as a whole: Undersampling of larger non-cTfh compartments could not be excluded.

A word on this clone: Antigen specificity is unknown.

The table came from immunoSEQ multiplex PCR; TCRdb's copy has only in-frame clones and leaves some out. The sample shows some 11,000 clones, about 82% of them seen only once. Germline assignment: CDR1 SGHRS and CDR2 YFSETQ. The CDR3 length is 15 residues. The V end lost 0 bases, the J end lost 2 bases, and 6 bases lay between the germline ends. This chain joins TRBV5-1 and TRBJ2-6; a weak D match, TRBD1 (5 bases). The TCR comes from an adult who received the influenza vaccine. Source: CXCR5- memory CD4+ T cells sorted from blood, taken 6 weeks after influenza vaccination. The CDR3 coding sequence is TGCGCCAGCAGCTTGGTGACAGCTGGGGCCAACGTCCTGACTTTC. Protein product: CASSLVTAGANVLTF.